This T cell receptor (beta chain) appears in the sequencing data of a study of siplizumab effects on memory and regulatory T cells. Study results and caveats: Researchers did not confirm the suppressive function of proliferating Tregs from siplizumab cultures. Naive T cells apparently outstripped memory cells in diversity and seemed major alloresponse contributors.

This clone was detected only a few times. Its antigen is as yet unknown. The CDR3 loop spans 15 amino acids. The V end lost 6 bases, the J end lost 4 bases, and 16 bases lay between the germline ends. Germline CDR1 reads MNHNS; CDR2 reads SASEGT. Sequencing of each sample assayed around 10^5 TCR templates. TCRdb keeps only in-frame clones here, not all; method: immunoSEQ multiplex PCR. The sample holds tens of thousands of clones; roughly 86% are singletons and the top ten take around 1.6%. The sequencing sample was made of Tregs sorted from blood. V is TRBV6-1 and J is TRBJ1-5; D might be TRBD1 (6 bases). The TCR sequence derives from a human donor in good health. CDR3 region: CASSEGHWTNQPQHF. CDR3 DNA sequence: TGTGCCAGCAGCGAGGGACACTGGACGAATCAGCCCCAGCATTTT.